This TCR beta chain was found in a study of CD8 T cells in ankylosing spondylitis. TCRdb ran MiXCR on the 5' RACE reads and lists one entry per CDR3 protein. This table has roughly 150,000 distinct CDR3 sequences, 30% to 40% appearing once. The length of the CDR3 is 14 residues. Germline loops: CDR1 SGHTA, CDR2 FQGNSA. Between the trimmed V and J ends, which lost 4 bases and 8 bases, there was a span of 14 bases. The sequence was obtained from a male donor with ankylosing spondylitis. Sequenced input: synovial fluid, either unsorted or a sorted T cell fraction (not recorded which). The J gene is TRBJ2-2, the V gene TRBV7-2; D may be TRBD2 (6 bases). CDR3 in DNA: TGTGCCAGCAGCTCCCGCGGGGCTTCTGGGGAGCTGTTTTTT. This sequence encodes CASSSRGASGELFF.